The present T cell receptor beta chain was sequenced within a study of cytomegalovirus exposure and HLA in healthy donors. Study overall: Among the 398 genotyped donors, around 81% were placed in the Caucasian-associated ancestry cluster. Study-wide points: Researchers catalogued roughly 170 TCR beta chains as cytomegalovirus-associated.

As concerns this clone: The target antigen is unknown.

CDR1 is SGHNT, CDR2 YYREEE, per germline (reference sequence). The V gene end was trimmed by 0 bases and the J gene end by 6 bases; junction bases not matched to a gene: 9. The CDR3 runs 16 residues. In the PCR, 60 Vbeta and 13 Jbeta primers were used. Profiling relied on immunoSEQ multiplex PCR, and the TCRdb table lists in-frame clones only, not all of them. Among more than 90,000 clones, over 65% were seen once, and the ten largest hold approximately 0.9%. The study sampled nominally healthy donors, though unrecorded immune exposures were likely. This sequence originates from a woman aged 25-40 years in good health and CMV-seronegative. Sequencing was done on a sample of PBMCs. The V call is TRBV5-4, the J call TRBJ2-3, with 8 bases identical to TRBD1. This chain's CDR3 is CASSLVSDRVGDTQYF. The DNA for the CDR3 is TGTGCCAGCAGCTTGGTATCGGACAGGGTGGGGGATACGCAGTATTTT.